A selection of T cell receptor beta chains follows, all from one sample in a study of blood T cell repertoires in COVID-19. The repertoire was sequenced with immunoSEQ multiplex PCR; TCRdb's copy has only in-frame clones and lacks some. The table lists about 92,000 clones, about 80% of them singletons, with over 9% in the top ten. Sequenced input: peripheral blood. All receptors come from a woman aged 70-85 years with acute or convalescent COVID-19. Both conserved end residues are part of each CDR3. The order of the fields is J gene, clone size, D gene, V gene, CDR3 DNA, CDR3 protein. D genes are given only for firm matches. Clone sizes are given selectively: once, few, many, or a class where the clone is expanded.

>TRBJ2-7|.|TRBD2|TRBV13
TGTGCCAGCAGCCTAAGGGTTGGACTAGCGGGGTACGAGCAGTACTTC
CASSLRVGLAGYEQYF
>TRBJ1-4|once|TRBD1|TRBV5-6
TGTGCCAGCAGCTTGGTAGGGGACAGTTCAACTAATGAAAAACTGTTTTTT
CASSLVGDSSTNEKLFF
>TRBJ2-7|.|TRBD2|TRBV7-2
TGTGCCAGCAGCTTACTAGCGGGGGGCTACGAGCAGTACTTC
CASSLLAGGYEQYF
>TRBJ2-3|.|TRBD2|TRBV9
TGTGCCAGCAGCGTAGCTAGCGGGAGTCCTCCAGATACGCAGTATTTT
CASSVASGSPPDTQYF
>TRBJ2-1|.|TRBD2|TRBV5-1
TGCGCCAGCAGCTGGGGACTAGCGGGGGGGCAAGGGAATGAGCAGTTCTTC
CASSWGLAGGQGNEQFF
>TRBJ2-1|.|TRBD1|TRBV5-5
TGTGCCAGCAGCAGAACACAGGGGACGACCTACAATGAGCAGTTCTTC
CASSRTQGTTYNEQFF
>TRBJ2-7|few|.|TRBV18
TGTGCCAGCTCACCCGGACAGACAACTTACTCCTACGAGCAGTACTTC
CASSPGQTTYSYEQYF
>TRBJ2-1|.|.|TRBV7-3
TGTGCCAGCAGCTACATCAGCAATGAGCAGTTCTTC
CASSYISNEQFF
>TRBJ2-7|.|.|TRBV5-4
TGTGCCAGCAAGAGTAACTCGGGGTACGAGCAGTACTTC
CASKSNSGYEQYF
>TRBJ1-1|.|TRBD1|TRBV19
TGTGCCAGTATTGTGACAGGGGATACTGAAGCTTTCTTT
CASIVTGDTEAFF
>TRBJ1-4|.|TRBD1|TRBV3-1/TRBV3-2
TGTGCCAGCAGCCGAAGCGGACAGGGGGTTCTTGAAAAACTGTTTTTT
CASSRSGQGVLEKLFF
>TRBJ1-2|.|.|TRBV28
TGTGCCAGCAGTTGGGGACAATTTAACTATGGCTACACCTTC
CASSWGQFNYGYTF
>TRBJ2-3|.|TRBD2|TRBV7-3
TGTGCCAGCAGCTTAACCGGGCTAGCGGGGGGCCCCGATACGCAGTATTTT
CASSLTGLAGGPDTQYF
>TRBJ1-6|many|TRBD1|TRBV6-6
TGTGCCAGCAGCCAAACAGGGGTCAATTCACCCCTCCACTTT
CASSQTGVNSPLHF
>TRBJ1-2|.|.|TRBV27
TGTGCCAGCAGTTTTAGTCCTGCTAACTATGGCTACACCTTC
CASSFSPANYGYTF
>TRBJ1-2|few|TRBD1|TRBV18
TGTGCCAGCTCAACTGGACAGGGAAGTAACTATGGCTACACCTTC
CASSTGQGSNYGYTF
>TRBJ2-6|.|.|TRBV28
TGTGCCAGCACCCGGACAGTCCCTGGGGCCAACGTCCTGACTTTC
CASTRTVPGANVLTF
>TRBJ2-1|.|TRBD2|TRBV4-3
TGCGCCAGCAGCCAAGATCGGCTAGCGGGGGGTAACAATGAGCAGTTCTTC
CASSQDRLAGGNNEQFF